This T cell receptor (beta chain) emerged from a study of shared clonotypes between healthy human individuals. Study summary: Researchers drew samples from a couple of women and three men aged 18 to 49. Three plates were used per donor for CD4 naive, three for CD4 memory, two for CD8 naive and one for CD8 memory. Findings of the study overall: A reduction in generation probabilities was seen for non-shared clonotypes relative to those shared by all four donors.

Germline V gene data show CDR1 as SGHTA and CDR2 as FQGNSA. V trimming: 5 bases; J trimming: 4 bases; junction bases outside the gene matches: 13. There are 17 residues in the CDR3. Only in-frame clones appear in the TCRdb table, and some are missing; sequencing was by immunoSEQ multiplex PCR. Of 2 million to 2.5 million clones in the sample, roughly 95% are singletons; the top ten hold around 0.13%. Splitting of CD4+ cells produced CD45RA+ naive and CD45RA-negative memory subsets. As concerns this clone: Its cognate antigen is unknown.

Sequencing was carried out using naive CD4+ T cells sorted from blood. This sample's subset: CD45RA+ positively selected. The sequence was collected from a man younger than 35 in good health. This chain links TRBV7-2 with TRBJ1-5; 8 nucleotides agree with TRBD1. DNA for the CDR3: TGTGCCAGCAGCCCCCCTGGAGCAGGGGGCGGGAATCAGCCCCAGCATTTT. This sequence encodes CASSPPGAGGGNQPQHF. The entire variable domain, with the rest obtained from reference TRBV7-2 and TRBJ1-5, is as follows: GAGVSQSPSNKVTEKGKDVELRCDPISGHTALYWYRQSLGQGLEFLIYFQGNSAPDKSGLPSDRFSAERTGGSVSTLTIQRTQQEDSAVYLCASSPPGAGGGNQPQHFGDGTRLSIL.